This T cell receptor (beta chain) is from a study of CD4+ T cells in melanoma. Some clones are missing from TCRdb's copy, which holds only in-frame ones; the method was immunoSEQ multiplex PCR. The data show approximately 9,900 clones, 55% to 75% seen once. The sequencing input was cells from a culture (not recorded whether cultured in vitro). The sequence was obtained from a human donor with melanoma.

The chain's CDR3 is CSARNGDTIYF. Written as DNA, the CDR3 is TGCAGTGCTAGAAATGGGGACACCATATATTTT. V is TRBV20-1 and J is TRBJ1-3, with D unresolved. The CDR3 runs to 11 residues. Germline V gives CDR1 DFQATT, CDR2 SNEGSKA (reference sequence). Trimming took 2 bases from V and 8 from J, leaving 7 bases between them.